The T cell receptor (beta chain) described here comes from a study of T cell clonality in common variable immunodeficiency. General study results and limits: Compared with healthy controls, CVID subjects showed increased TCRbeta clonality, mostly in about a third. Shared TCRbeta clones were fewer between CVID subjects than controls.

TCRdb keeps only in-frame clones here, not all; method: immunoSEQ multiplex PCR. This sample carries tens of thousands of clones, none of them present only once. The length of the CDR3 is 15 residues. With 8 bases removed from V and 5 bases from J, the gap between germline ends came to 19 bases. Germline lookup yields CDR1 SEHNR and CDR2 FQNEAQ (reference sequence). Patients and controls were mostly of Caucasian heritage. Heparinized whole blood, roughly 5 to 8.5 ml, came from each donor. At least ten counts were recorded for this clone. Its antigen is still unknown. Sequencing ends 3 residues short of the CDR3 end; the germline J gene provides the rest.

J is TRBJ2-1 and V is TRBV7-9; the D gene could be TRBD1 or TRBD2 (5 bases each). This clonotype was obtained from a person aged 18 to 75 in good health. The sample consisted of peripheral blood mononuclear cells. The CDR3 loop is CASRARGEGHNEQFF. Incomplete CDR3 DNA: TGTGCCAGCCGGGCGCGAGGGGAAGGGCACAATGAG.